Listed below are T cell receptor beta chains from one sample, sequenced in a study of T cells in Graves' hyperthyroidism and ophthalmopathy. TCRdb reanalysed the multiplex PCR reads using MiXCR and keeps one entry per CDR3 protein. The sample has about 580,000 distinct CDR3 sequences, 40% to 55% seen once. The material sequenced was peripheral blood or thyroid tissue (not recorded which). Source of these receptors: a woman between 18 and 30 years old with Graves' hyperthyroidism. The CDR3 runs from the conserved cysteine through the conserved F or W.

v_call: TRBV29-1; j_call: TRBJ2-5; cdr3_aa: CSFGETQYF
v_call: TRBV5-8; j_call: TRBJ2-5; cdr3_aa: CASSFGQGTETQYF
v_call: TRBV5-4; j_call: TRBJ1-2; cdr3_aa: CASSPSDSPYGYTF
v_call: TRBV12-3/TRBV12-4; j_call: TRBJ2-7; cdr3_aa: CASSPTPSYEQYF
v_call: TRBV13; j_call: TRBJ1-2; cdr3_aa: CASSSQTDTNYGYTF
v_call: TRBV27; j_call: TRBJ1-5; cdr3_aa: CASSPRTGGSGQPQHF
v_call: TRBV7-9; j_call: TRBJ2-7; cdr3_aa: CASSHTGLGTYEQYF
v_call: TRBV19; j_call: TRBJ2-5; cdr3_aa: CASSKAGGRRSQETQYF
v_call: TRBV29-1; j_call: TRBJ2-5; cdr3_aa: CSVVGSGETQYF
v_call: TRBV27; j_call: TRBJ1-5; cdr3_aa: CASSPSWESLGNQPQHF
v_call: TRBV29-1; j_call: TRBJ1-1; cdr3_aa: CSSFQGPSEAEAFF
v_call: TRBV20-1; j_call: TRBJ1-5; cdr3_aa: CSARDPSGARQPQHF
v_call: TRBV5-4; j_call: TRBJ2-5; cdr3_aa: CASSLEARGRGTQYF
v_call: TRBV7-9; j_call: TRBJ1-4; cdr3_aa: CASTSRGDEKLFF
v_call: TRBV19; j_call: TRBJ2-7; cdr3_aa: CASSISLDGVYEQYF
v_call: TRBV5-1; j_call: TRBJ1-1; cdr3_aa: CASSLVGTGAEAFF
v_call: TRBV19; j_call: TRBJ2-7; cdr3_aa: CASSFGTFSYEQYF
v_call: TRBV27; j_call: TRBJ2-5; cdr3_aa: CASSRDRGGETQYF
v_call: TRBV13; j_call: TRBJ2-7; cdr3_aa: CASSRQGTNEQYF
v_call: TRBV7-6; j_call: TRBJ1-2; cdr3_aa: CASSLGPTPDYGYTF
v_call: TRBV4-2; j_call: TRBJ2-5; cdr3_aa: CASSQVGPQVTQYF
v_call: TRBV15; j_call: TRBJ1-1; cdr3_aa: CATSRETPGQKNTEAFF
v_call: TRBV11-1; j_call: TRBJ1-5; cdr3_aa: CASSSLRGGEPQHF
v_call: TRBV29-1; j_call: TRBJ1-1; cdr3_aa: CSHGQGLNTEAFF